This T cell receptor (beta chain) came from a study of blood T cell repertoires in COVID-19. At the level of the study: Sites across the United States, Italy and Spain contributed samples from acute and convalescent COVID-19. T cells, B-cell-depleted T cells, or PBMCs provided the cDNA or gDNA that served as material.

Authors' analysis steps: How many nucleated cells were present was estimated from reference gene primer amplification. The data were produced by immunoSEQ multiplex PCR, yet TCRdb's version contains in-frame clones alone and is incomplete. V and J calls and clone size are as listed in that table; D and trimming were resolved from the DNA. The table records just under 250,000 clones, 70% to 90% of them present only once. The CDR3 has 15 residues. Germline lookup yields CDR1 LNHDA and CDR2 SQIVND (reference sequence). J lost 8 bases, V lost 7 bases, and 12 bases had no gene match. This clone was counted a few times.

V and J are TRBV19 and TRBJ1-2; TRBD1 matches at 11 bases. The TCR sequence derives from a woman in her thirties who had recovered from COVID-19. The material sequenced was peripheral blood. This CDR3 is CASTNGGTGGRGYTF. CDR3 nucleotide sequence: TGTGCCAGTACCAACGGTGGGACAGGGGGAAGGGGCTACACCTTC.